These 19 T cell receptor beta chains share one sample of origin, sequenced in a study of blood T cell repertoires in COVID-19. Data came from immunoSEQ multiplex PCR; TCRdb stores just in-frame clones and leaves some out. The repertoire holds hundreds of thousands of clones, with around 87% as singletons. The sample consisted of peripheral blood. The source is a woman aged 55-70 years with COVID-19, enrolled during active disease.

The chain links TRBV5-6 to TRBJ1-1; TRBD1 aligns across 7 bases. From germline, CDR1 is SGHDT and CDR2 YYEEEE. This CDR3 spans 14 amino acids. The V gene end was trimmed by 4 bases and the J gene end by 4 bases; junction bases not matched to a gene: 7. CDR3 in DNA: TGTGCCAGCAGCCATACAGGGGAGAGCACTGAAGCTTTCTTT. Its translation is CASSHTGESTEAFF.

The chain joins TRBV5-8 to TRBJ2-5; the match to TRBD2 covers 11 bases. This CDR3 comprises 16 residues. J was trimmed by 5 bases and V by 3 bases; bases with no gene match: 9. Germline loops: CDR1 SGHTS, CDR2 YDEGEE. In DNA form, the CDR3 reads TGTGCCAGCAGCTATAGCGGGGGGGCCGGAGGTGAGACCCAGTACTTC. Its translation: CASSYSGGAGGETQYF.

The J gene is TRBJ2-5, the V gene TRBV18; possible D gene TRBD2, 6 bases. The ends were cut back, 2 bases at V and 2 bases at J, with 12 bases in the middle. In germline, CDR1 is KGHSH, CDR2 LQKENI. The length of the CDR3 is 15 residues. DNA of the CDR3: TGTGCCAGCTCACCATGGGGGGTCGGGCAAGAGACCCAGTACTTC. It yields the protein CASSPWGVGQETQYF.

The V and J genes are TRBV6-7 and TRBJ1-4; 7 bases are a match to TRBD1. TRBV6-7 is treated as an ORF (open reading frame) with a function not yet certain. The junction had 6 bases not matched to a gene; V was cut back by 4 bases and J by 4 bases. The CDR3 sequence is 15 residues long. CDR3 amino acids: CASSSRDSINEKLFF. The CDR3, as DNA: TGTGCCAGCAGTTCCCGGGACAGTATTAATGAAAAACTGTTTTTT.

The DNA for the CDR3 is TGTGCCAGCAGCGCGGGACAGTCGAACACCGGGGAGCTGTTTTTT. This encodes CASSAGQSNTGELFF. The chain is built from TRBV7-2 and TRBJ2-2; tentative D call: TRBD1 (7 bases). Trimming removed 5 bases at V and 0 bases at J, with 10 bases between. CDR3 length equals 15 residues. The V gene's germline CDR1 is SGHTA and CDR2 FQGNSA.

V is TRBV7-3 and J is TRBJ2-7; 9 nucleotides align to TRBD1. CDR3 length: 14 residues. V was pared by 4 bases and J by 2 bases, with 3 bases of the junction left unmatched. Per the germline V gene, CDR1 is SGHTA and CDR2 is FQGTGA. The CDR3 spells CASSSGTGPYEQYF. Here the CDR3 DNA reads TGTGCCAGCAGCTCCGGGACAGGGCCCTACGAGCAGTACTTC.

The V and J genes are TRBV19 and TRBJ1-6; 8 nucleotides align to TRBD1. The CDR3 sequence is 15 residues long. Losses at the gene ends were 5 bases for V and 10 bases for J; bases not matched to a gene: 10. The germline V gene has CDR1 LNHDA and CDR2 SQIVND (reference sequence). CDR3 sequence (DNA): TGTGCCAGTAGTGCAAGGACAGGGTTTGGGTCACCCCTCCACTTT. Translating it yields CASSARTGFGSPLHF.

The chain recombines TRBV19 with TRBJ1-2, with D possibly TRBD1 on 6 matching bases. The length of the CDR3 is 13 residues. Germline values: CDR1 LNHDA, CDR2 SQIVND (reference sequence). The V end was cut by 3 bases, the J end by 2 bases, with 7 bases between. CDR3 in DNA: TGTGCCAGTAGTATGGACAGAAACTATGGCTACACCTTC. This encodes CASSMDRNYGYTF.

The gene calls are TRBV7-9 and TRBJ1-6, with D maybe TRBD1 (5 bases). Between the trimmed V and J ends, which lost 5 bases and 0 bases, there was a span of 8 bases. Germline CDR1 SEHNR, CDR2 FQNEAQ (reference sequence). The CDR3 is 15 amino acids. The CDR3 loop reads CASSAGYSYNSPLHF. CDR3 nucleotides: TGTGCCAGCAGCGCAGGGTACTCCTATAATTCACCCCTCCACTTT.

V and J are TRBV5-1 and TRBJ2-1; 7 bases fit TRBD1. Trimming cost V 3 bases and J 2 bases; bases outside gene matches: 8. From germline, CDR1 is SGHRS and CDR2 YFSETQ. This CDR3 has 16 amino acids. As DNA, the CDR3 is TGCGCCAGCAGCTCCACAGGGGATCTTCCCTACAATGAGCAGTTCTTC. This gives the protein CASSSTGDLPYNEQFF.

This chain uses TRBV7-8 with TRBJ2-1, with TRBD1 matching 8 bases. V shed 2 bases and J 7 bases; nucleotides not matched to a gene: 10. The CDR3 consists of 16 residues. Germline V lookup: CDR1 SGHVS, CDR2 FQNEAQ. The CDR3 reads CASSLSGQGRFNEQFF. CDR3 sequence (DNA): TGTGCCAGCAGCTTAAGCGGACAGGGAAGGTTTAATGAGCAGTTCTTC.

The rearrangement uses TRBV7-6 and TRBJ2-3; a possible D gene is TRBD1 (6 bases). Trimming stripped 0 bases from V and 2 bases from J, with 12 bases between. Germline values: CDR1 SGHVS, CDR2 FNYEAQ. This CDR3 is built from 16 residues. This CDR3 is CASSLAHGQLTDTQYF. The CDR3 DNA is TGTGCCAGCAGCTTAGCGCACGGACAGCTCACAGATACGCAGTATTTT.

CDR3: CAISESTRLSYEQYF. The DNA of the CDR3 is TGTGCCATCAGTGAGTCAACGCGGCTCTCCTACGAGCAGTACTTC. The chain employs TRBV10-3 and TRBJ2-7, with D unresolved. The V and J ends lost 0 bases and 0 bases respectively, with 9 bases between them. Germline V gene sequence: CDR1 ENHRY, CDR2 SYGVKD. CDR3 length: 15 amino acids.

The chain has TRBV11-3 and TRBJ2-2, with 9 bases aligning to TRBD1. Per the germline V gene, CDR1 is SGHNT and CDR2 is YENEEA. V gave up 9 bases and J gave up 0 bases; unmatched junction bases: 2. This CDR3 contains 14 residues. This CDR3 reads CASRTGANTGELFF. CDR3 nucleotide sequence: TGTGCCAGTCGGACAGGGGCGAACACCGGGGAGCTGTTTTTT.

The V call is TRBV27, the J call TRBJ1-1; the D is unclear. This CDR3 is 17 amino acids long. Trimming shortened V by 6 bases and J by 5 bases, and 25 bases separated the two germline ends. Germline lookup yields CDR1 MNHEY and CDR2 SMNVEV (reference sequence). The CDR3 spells CASSPQPFRTRGTEAFF. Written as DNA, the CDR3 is TGTGCCAGCAGCCCTCAACCCTTCCGGACGCGGGGTACTGAAGCTTTCTTT.

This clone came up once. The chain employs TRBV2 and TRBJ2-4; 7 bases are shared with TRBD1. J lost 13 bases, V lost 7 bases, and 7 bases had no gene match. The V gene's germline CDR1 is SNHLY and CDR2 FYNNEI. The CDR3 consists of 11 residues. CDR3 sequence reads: CASNFRDRQYF. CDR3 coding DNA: TGTGCCAGCAATTTCCGGGACAGACAGTACTTC. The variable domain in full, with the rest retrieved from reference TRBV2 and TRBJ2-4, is EPEVTQTPSHQVTQMGQEVILRCVPISNHLYFYWYRQILGQKVEFLVSFYNNEISEKSEIFDDQFSVERPDGSNFTLKIRSTKLEDSAMYFCASNFRDRQYFGAGTRLSVL.

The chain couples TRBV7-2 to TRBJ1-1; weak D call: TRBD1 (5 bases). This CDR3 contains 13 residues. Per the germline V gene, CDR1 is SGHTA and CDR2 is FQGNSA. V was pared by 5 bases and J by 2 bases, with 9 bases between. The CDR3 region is CASSTTVNTEAFF. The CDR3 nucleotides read TGTGCCAGCAGCACGACAGTAAACACTGAAGCTTTCTTT.

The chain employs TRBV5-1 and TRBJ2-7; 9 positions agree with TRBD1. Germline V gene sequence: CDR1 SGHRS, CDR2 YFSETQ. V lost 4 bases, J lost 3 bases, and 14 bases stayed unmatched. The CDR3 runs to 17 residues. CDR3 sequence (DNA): TGCGCCAGCAGCCAAGGGACAGGGACAGGTTGGAGCTACGAGCAGTACTTC. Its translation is CASSQGTGTGWSYEQYF.

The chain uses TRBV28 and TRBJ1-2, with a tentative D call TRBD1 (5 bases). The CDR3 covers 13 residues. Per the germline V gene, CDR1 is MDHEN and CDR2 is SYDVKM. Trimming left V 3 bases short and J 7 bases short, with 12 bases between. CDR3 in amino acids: CASSFSQGPGYTF. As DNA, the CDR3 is TGTGCCAGCAGTTTTTCCCAGGGCCCTGGCTACACCTTC.